The 25 T cell receptor beta chains below were found in one sample sequenced in a study of beta chain features in type 1 diabetes. Sequencing targeted expressed TCRB transcripts, as all isolated RNA had been reverse transcribed. Profiling relied on immunoSEQ multiplex PCR, and the TCRdb table lists in-frame clones only, not all of them. The sample has hundreds of thousands of clones; roughly an eighth are singletons. Source material: naive CD4+ T cells from blood. The origin of the receptors is a man between 18 and 35 years old in good health.

The rearrangement joins TRBV7-2 to TRBJ2-1; 8 positions match TRBD1. J was trimmed by 3 bases and V by 1 base; bases with no gene match: 2. The CDR3 extends over 15 amino acids. Germline V gene data show CDR1 as SGHTA and CDR2 as FQGNSA. The CDR3 reads CASSLEGQVYNEQFF. The CDR3 DNA follows: TGTGCCAGCAGCTTAGAGGGACAGGTCTACAATGAGCAGTTCTTC.

This clone showed up just a few times. This chain joins TRBV7-8 and TRBJ2-7, with D perhaps matching TRBD2 (5 bases). Germline V gives CDR1 SGHVS, CDR2 FQNEAQ. Deletions cut 5 bases from V and 3 bases from J, with 20 bases between. The CDR3 has 16 residues. For the CDR3, the DNA is TGTGCCAGCAGCCCCCCCAACCGGGATTTCAACTACGAGCAGTACTTC. It is translated as CASSPPNRDFNYEQYF.

The chain employs TRBV7-2 and TRBJ2-7; TRBD1 matches 7 bases. Germline loops: CDR1 SGHTA, CDR2 FQGNSA. V gave up 5 bases and J gave up 1 base; unmatched junction bases: 5. CDR3 length: 14 amino acids. This CDR3 reads CASSPTGASYEQYF. Written as DNA, the CDR3 is TGTGCCAGCAGCCCAACAGGGGCGTCCTACGAGCAGTACTTC.

The chain couples TRBV7-2 to TRBJ2-5; possibly TRBD2 for D (6 bases). The germline gives CDR1 SGHTA, CDR2 FQGNSA. Between the trimmed V and J ends, which lost 8 bases and 5 bases, there was a span of 27 bases. The CDR3 spans 17 residues. The DNA for the CDR3 is TGTGCCAGCCGTCCAACCCTAACCGGGGGTAATTCGGAGACCCAGTACTTC. Its protein product is CASRPTLTGGNSETQYF.

This clone was seen only a few times. This chain links TRBV27 with TRBJ2-6, with D tentatively TRBD2 (6 bases). CDR1 MNHEY and CDR2 SMNVEV come from the germline V gene (reference sequence). This CDR3 is built from 16 residues. The V end lost 5 bases, the J end lost 4 bases, and 15 bases lay between the germline ends. CDR3 residues: CASSHDRGLGANVLTF. The DNA for the CDR3 is TGTGCCAGCAGTCACGACCGGGGGTTGGGGGCCAACGTCCTGACTTTC.

V gene TRBV19 combines with J gene TRBJ2-1; 9 bases match TRBD2. J was trimmed by 4 bases and V by 11 bases; bases with no gene match: 12. The CDR3 covers 15 residues. From germline, CDR1 is LNHDA and CDR2 SQIVND (reference sequence). The CDR3 coding sequence is TGTGCCTGGAGTCCGGGGCTAGCGGGGTACAATGAGCAGTTCTTC. Residues: CAWSPGLAGYNEQFF.

The chain uses TRBV7-2 and TRBJ2-1; 10 nucleotides line up with TRBD2. The J segment lost 4 bases and the V segment lost 1 base, leaving 4 bases of the junction unmatched. Germline V gene data show CDR1 as SGHTA and CDR2 as FQGNSA. CDR3 size: 16 residues. The CDR3 reads CASSLVWTSGYNEQFF. CDR3 nucleotides: TGTGCCAGCAGCTTAGTGTGGACTAGCGGTTACAATGAGCAGTTCTTC.

This clone was seen only a few times. The gene calls are TRBV18 and TRBJ2-2; D remains ambiguous. V was trimmed by 6 bases and J by 3 bases, leaving 5 bases between them. In germline, CDR1 is KGHSH, CDR2 LQKENI. The CDR3 has 12 residues. The CDR3 DNA reads TGTGCCAGCTCTCAGTACACCGGGGAGCTGTTTTTT. Translating gives CASSQYTGELFF.

The V gene is TRBV30, the J gene TRBJ2-5; weak D call: TRBD1 (6 bases). The CDR3 is 13 residues long. Germline V gives CDR1 GTSNPN, CDR2 SVGIG (reference sequence). With 1 base removed from V and 5 bases from J, the gap between germline ends came to 11 bases. The CDR3 DNA reads as TGTGCCTGGAGTGAGGGGGTTGTTGAGACCCAGTACTTC. It translates to CAWSEGVVETQYF.

The chain is built from TRBV5-1 and TRBJ1-6; D is unresolved. From germline, CDR1 is SGHRS and CDR2 YFSETQ. V lost 7 bases and J lost 5, with 10 bases in between. The CDR3 covers 13 residues. The DNA for the CDR3 is TGCGCCAGCGGAAGGGAGAATAATTCACCCCTCCACTTT. Translated, it gives CASGRENNSPLHF.

The sample holds a few counts of this clone. V is TRBV5-4 and J is TRBJ2-1, with TRBD1 as a possible D gene (5 bases). V lost 4 bases to trimming and J lost 4 bases, with 15 bases between them. Germline assignment: CDR1 SGHNT and CDR2 YYREEE (reference sequence). The CDR3 loop spans 15 amino acids. Here the CDR3 DNA reads TGTGCCAGCAGCCAGACCTCAGGGCCTTACAATGAGCAGTTCTTC. Protein sequence: CASSQTSGPYNEQFF.

A few counts support this clone. The sample holds other DNA sequences that translate to the same CDR3. This chain joins TRBV7-2 and TRBJ1-1; no firm D call. The germline V gene encodes CDR1 SGHTA and CDR2 FQGNSA. The CDR3 extends over 13 amino acids. Trimming cost V 3 bases and J 3 bases, with 8 bases left between them. The CDR3 bases are TGTGCCAGCAGCTTGTCCCGGGACACTGAAGCTTTCTTT. It specifies CASSLSRDTEAFF. The full variable domain, rest sourced from reference TRBV7-2 and TRBJ1-1, is GAGVSQSPSNKVTEKGKDVELRCDPISGHTALYWYRQSLGQGLEFLIYFQGNSAPDKSGLPSDRFSAERTGGSVSTLTIQRTQQEDSAVYLCASSLSRDTEAFFGQGTRLTVV.

This clone was detected a few times. The J gene is TRBJ2-6, the V gene TRBV10-3, with D unclear. CDR1 ENHRY and CDR2 SYGVKD come from the germline V gene. The V gene lost 10 bases and the J gene lost 0 bases, with 10 bases spanning the gap. The CDR3 runs to 14 residues. The chain's CDR3 is CATLPPSGANVLTF. Written as DNA, the CDR3 is TGTGCCACCCTACCCCCCTCTGGGGCCAACGTCCTGACTTTC.

CDR3 residues: CASSPQLGGSGETQYF. In DNA form, the CDR3 reads TGTGCCAGCAGCCCCCAACTGGGCGGGAGCGGTGAGACCCAGTACTTC. The chain is built from TRBV5-4 and TRBJ2-5, with TRBD2 matching 7 bases. The V and J ends lost 4 bases and 5 bases, in that order; junction bases with no gene match: 14. CDR1 is SGHNT and CDR2 is YYREEE in the germline V gene (reference sequence). This CDR3 is built from 16 residues.

This clone was picked up a small number of times. Its ends do not fully match the called genes, so a read error is possible. The chain recombines TRBV7-7 with TRBJ2-7; no reliable D call. The length of the CDR3 is 13 residues. Looked up from germline, CDR1 is SSHAT and CDR2 is FNYEAQ (reference sequence). The CDR3 region is CASSPYAAGEQYF. As DNA, the CDR3 is TGTGCTAGCAGCCCGTATGCAGCAGGCGAGCAGTACTTC. Full variable domain (outside the CDR3, taken from reference TRBV7-7 and TRBJ2-7): GAGVSQSPRYKVTKRGQDVTLRCDPISSHATLYWYQQALGQGPEFLTYFNYEAQPDKSGLPSDRFSAERPEGSISTLTIQRTEQRDSAMYRCASSPYAAGEQYFGPGTRLTVT.

The chain combines TRBV7-9 with TRBJ2-3; TRBD2 aligns across 9 bases. Germline V gene data show CDR1 as SEHNR and CDR2 as FQNEAQ (reference sequence). With 1 base clipped from V and 2 bases from J, the junction kept 1 base outside the gene matches. The CDR3 sequence is 15 residues long. CDR3 sequence reads: CASSLGGGATDTQYF. CDR3 nucleotides: TGTGCCAGCAGCTTAGGCGGGGGGGCCACAGATACGCAGTATTTT.

In this sample, this clone turned up a few times. The chain recombines TRBV28 with TRBJ2-7; 7 bases line up with TRBD1. Unmatched junction bases numbered 7, after V lost 4 bases and J lost 4 bases. The CDR3 has 14 amino acids. In germline, CDR1 is MDHEN, CDR2 SYDVKM. This CDR3 reads CASSSRRGRYEQYF. Written as DNA, the CDR3 is TGTGCCAGCAGTTCCCGAAGGGGGCGATACGAGCAGTACTTC.

In DNA form, the CDR3 reads TGTGCCAGCAGCCAGACTGGACAAGAGACCCAGTACTTC. Translation gives CASSQTGQETQYF. The chain uses TRBV7-6 and TRBJ2-5, with D unresolved. Germline V gene lookup returns CDR1 SGHVS and CDR2 FNYEAQ. V lost 5 bases and J lost 2, with 9 bases in between. This CDR3 has 13 residues. The full variable domain, rest sourced from reference TRBV7-6 and TRBJ2-5, is GAGVSQSPRYKVTKRGQDVALRCDPISGHVSLYWYRQALGQGPEFLTYFNYEAQQDKSGLPNDRFSAERPEGSISTLTIQRTEQRDSAMYRCASSQTGQETQYFGPGTRLLVL.

The chain employs TRBV9 and TRBJ2-3; no clear D gene. Trimming cost V 0 bases and J 4 bases, with 6 bases left between them. This CDR3 is built from 13 residues. The V gene's germline CDR1 is SGDLS and CDR2 YYNGEE. The CDR3 bases are TGTGCCAGCAGCGTAGACAGCTCAGATACGCAGTATTTT. Translation: CASSVDSSDTQYF.

The chain combines TRBV6-6 with TRBJ1-2; possibly TRBD1 for D (6 bases). The CDR3 runs 15 residues. V was pared by 0 bases and J by 4 bases, with 12 bases between. Germline V gives CDR1 MNHNY, CDR2 SVGAGI (reference sequence). The DNA for the CDR3 is TGTGCCAGCAGTTACTCTTCACAGGGAGCCTATGGCTACACCTTC. Translating it yields CASSYSSQGAYGYTF.

The chain uses TRBV5-6 and TRBJ1-1; D call uncertain. The CDR3 is 12 amino acids. V was cut by 1 base and J by 4 bases, with 5 bases left in between. Germline V gives CDR1 SGHDT, CDR2 YYEEEE. DNA of the CDR3: TGTGCCAGCAGCTTGCCGCGCACTGAAGCTTTCTTT. Its protein product is CASSLPRTEAFF. Full variable domain (missing parts from reference TRBV5-6 and TRBJ1-1): DAGVTQSPTHLIKTRGQQVTLRCSPKSGHDTVSWYQQALGQGPQFIFQYYEEEERQRGNFPDRFSGHQFPNYSSELNVNALLLGDSALYLCASSLPRTEAFFGQGTRLTVV.

In the case of this clone: Additional DNA sequences in this sample encode the identical CDR3. The chain uses TRBV19 and TRBJ2-7, with D unresolved. Germline loops: CDR1 LNHDA, CDR2 SQIVND (reference sequence). The CDR3 contains 14 residues. Trimming stripped 3 bases from V and 1 base from J, with 10 bases between. The CDR3 reads CASSISGNSYEQYF. CDR3 nucleotides: TGTGCCAGTAGTATCTCAGGTAATTCCTACGAGCAGTACTTC.

This clone was seen a few times. The chain recombines TRBV9 with TRBJ2-5, with 9 bases matching TRBD2. Germline CDR1 reads SGDLS; CDR2 reads YYNGEE. Trimming removed 0 bases from V and 4 bases from J; junction bases left unmatched: 4. The CDR3 totals 15 residues. The CDR3 is CASSVAPGLAETQYF. The CDR3, as DNA: TGTGCCAGCAGCGTAGCTCCGGGACTAGCAGAGACCCAGTACTTC.

This clone was detected a few times. This chain links TRBV4-1 with TRBJ2-1; the match to TRBD2 covers 12 bases. The CDR3 contains 15 residues. Trimming removed 1 base from V and 8 bases from J; junction bases left unmatched: 3. Germline CDR1 MGHRA, CDR2 YSYEKL. DNA for the CDR3: TGCGCCAGCAGCCAAGCTAGCGGGGGGGCCGATGAGCAGTTCTTC. Protein product: CASSQASGGADEQFF.

The J gene is TRBJ2-1, the V gene TRBV30; 7 bases align to TRBD2. The CDR3 has 14 residues. Germline loops: CDR1 GTSNPN, CDR2 SVGIG (reference sequence). The CDR3 nucleotides read TGTGCGGTACAAACTCGGGGGGTGCGAAATGAGCAGTTCTTC. Its protein is CAVQTRGVRNEQFF.